Below, 30 T cell receptor beta chains from the same sample are listed, as sequenced in a study of blood T cell repertoires in COVID-19. Some clones are missing from TCRdb's copy, which holds only in-frame ones; the method was immunoSEQ multiplex PCR. The table records about 150,000 clones, about nine tenths of them present only once. Sequencing was done on a sample of peripheral blood. The receptors were gathered from a woman in her 70s with acute or convalescent COVID-19.

With respect to this clone: One end of the junction fails to match germline, which may point to a read error. The chain couples TRBV7-7 to TRBJ2-1, with TRBD1 as a possible D gene (6 bases). Looked up from germline, CDR1 is SSHAT and CDR2 is FNYEAQ (reference sequence). The CDR3 length is 17 residues. For the CDR3, the DNA is TGTGCTAGCAGCTTAAGGGCAAGTTCACAGGGTGGCAATGAGCAGTTCTTC. This codes for CASSLRASSQGGNEQFF.

V usage is TRBV15 and J usage is TRBJ2-7; 9 nucleotides match TRBD2. This CDR3 has 16 residues. V lost 0 bases and J lost 6; bases outside the gene matches: 9. Germline V CDR1 and CDR2: LNHNV, YYDKDF (reference sequence). The CDR3 sequence is CATSRELAGGPGEQYF. The CDR3 region has the DNA TGTGCCACCAGCAGAGAATTGGCGGGGGGGCCGGGCGAGCAGTACTTC.

The rearrangement uses TRBV18 and TRBJ1-1; 7 bases align to TRBD1. Germline V gene lookup returns CDR1 KGHSH and CDR2 LQKENI. V shed 3 bases, J shed 1 base, and the junction held 8 bases outside the gene matches. The CDR3 length is 16 residues. The CDR3: CASSPSTGTANTEAFF. The CDR3 bases are TGTGCCAGCTCACCTTCGACCGGGACAGCGAACACTGAAGCTTTCTTT.

The J gene is TRBJ2-7, the V gene TRBV7-9; 11 nucleotides match TRBD1. Germline CDR1 is SEHNR and CDR2 is FQNEAQ (reference sequence). The CDR3 length is 19 residues. With V trimmed by 0 bases and J by 1 base, 11 bases remained unmatched. The chain's CDR3 is CASSLAVRLGDRGSYEQYF. CDR3 in DNA: TGTGCCAGCAGCTTAGCTGTTAGGTTAGGGGACAGGGGGTCCTACGAGCAGTACTTC.

This CDR3 reads CASSEQGSYGYTF. The CDR3 DNA reads TGTGCCAGCAGTGAGCAGGGCAGCTATGGCTACACCTTC. J is TRBJ1-2 and V is TRBV6-4; a weak D match, TRBD1 (5 bases). The CDR3 is 13 amino acids. V shed 3 bases and J shed 4 bases, with 9 bases lying between them. Germline CDR1 and CDR2: MRHNA and SNTAGT.

The chain joins TRBV15 to TRBJ2-6; 14 nucleotides line up with TRBD2. The CDR3 sequence is 18 residues long. Losses at the gene ends were 1 base for V and 4 bases for J; bases not matched to a gene: 3. Germline CDR1 LNHNV, CDR2 YYDKDF (reference sequence). CDR3 sequence reads: CATSRGTSGGLGANVLTF. Here the CDR3 DNA reads TGTGCCACCAGCAGAGGGACTAGCGGGGGGCTAGGGGCCAACGTCCTGACTTTC.

This clone was recorded only once. This chain connects TRBV18 to TRBJ2-3; 7 bases line up with TRBD2. The CDR3 runs to 14 residues. Germline lookup yields CDR1 KGHSH and CDR2 LQKENI. Losses at the gene ends were 4 bases for V and 2 bases for J; bases not matched to a gene: 3. This chain's CDR3 is CASSLRGDTDTQYF. The CDR3 coding sequence is TGTGCCAGCTCACTTCGGGGGGACACAGATACGCAGTATTTT.

This chain links TRBV18 with TRBJ2-5; D is ambiguous. The CDR3 contains 13 residues. The germline V and J ends were trimmed by 6 bases and 5 bases, with 13 bases remaining between them. Per germline, CDR1 KGHSH and CDR2 LQKENI. CDR3 DNA: TGTGCCAGCTCTCCAACTCCGTCGGAGACCCAGTACTTC. Protein product: CASSPTPSETQYF.

The chain links TRBV9 to TRBJ1-2; possible D gene TRBD1, 5 bases. V was pared by 0 bases and J by 8 bases, with 23 bases between. CDR3 length equals 17 residues. Germline CDR1 reads SGDLS; CDR2 reads YYNGEE. CDR3 loop: CASSVALRRGAFRGYTF. The CDR3 DNA is TGTGCCAGCAGCGTAGCTTTAAGAAGGGGCGCATTCCGGGGCTACACCTTC.

The chain is built from TRBV4-1 and TRBJ2-3; 8 positions match TRBD1. This CDR3 spans 16 amino acids. Unmatched junction bases numbered 7, after V lost 4 bases and J lost 1 base. Germline values: CDR1 MGHRA, CDR2 YSYEKL. The CDR3 nucleotides are TGCGCCAGCAGCCGGGGGACAGGCGGGGGCACAGATACGCAGTATTTT. The encoded protein is CASSRGTGGGTDTQYF.

The gene calls are TRBV28 and TRBJ2-7; 10 positions match TRBD1. The CDR3 totals 15 residues. V trimming: 3 bases; J trimming: 6 bases; junction bases outside the gene matches: 8. CDR1 is MDHEN, CDR2 SYDVKM, per germline. CDR3 in amino acids: CASSLGSGTGAEQYV. The CDR3 nucleotides are TGTGCCAGCAGTTTGGGTAGTGGGACAGGGGCCGAGCAGTACGTC.

The V gene is TRBV6-5, the J gene TRBJ2-7; 9 nucleotides line up with TRBD2. This CDR3 has 14 residues. The germline CDR1 and CDR2 sequences are MNHEY and SVGAGI. The V and J ends lost 6 bases and 1 base, in that order; junction bases with no gene match: 4. Here the CDR3 DNA reads TGTGCCAGCAGGTTTAGCGGGGGTTCCTACGAGCAGTACGTC. Translated, it gives CASRFSGGSYEQYV.

This rearrangement joins TRBV6-4 to TRBJ1-2, with 10 bases aligning to TRBD1. Trimming removed 6 bases from V and 7 bases from J; junction bases left unmatched: 8. Germline V lookup: CDR1 MRHNA, CDR2 SNTAGT. The CDR3 covers 14 residues. As DNA, the CDR3 is TGTGCCAGCAGCCCGGCCCGGGACAGGGGTGGCTACACCTTC. This translates into CASSPARDRGGYTF.

DNA of the CDR3: TGTGCCAGCTCACCCTCTCCGGGGGGGGCGACGAATGAGCAGTTCTTC. Amino acid sequence: CASSPSPGGATNEQFF. The V gene is TRBV18, the J gene TRBJ2-1; 8 nucleotides agree with TRBD2. Germline V CDR1 and CDR2: KGHSH, LQKENI. CDR3 length: 16 amino acids. The junction had 11 bases not matched to a gene; V was cut back by 3 bases and J by 7 bases. Variable domain in full (rest from reference TRBV18 and TRBJ2-1): NAGVMQNPRHLVRRRGQEARLRCSPMKGHSHVYWYRQLPEEGLKFMVYLQKENIIDESGMPKERFSAEFPKEGPSILRIQQVVRGDSAAYFCASSPSPGGATNEQFFGPGTRLTVL.

The rearrangement links TRBV6-5 to TRBJ1-2; maybe TRBD1 (5 bases). CDR1 is MNHEY and CDR2 is SVGAGI in the germline V gene. The V end lost 3 bases, the J end lost 4 bases, and 15 bases lay between the germline ends. The CDR3 extends over 15 amino acids. Here the CDR3 reads CASSYDQGKGYGYTF. CDR3 in DNA: TGTGCCAGCAGTTATGACCAGGGCAAGGGCTATGGCTACACCTTC.

The rearrangement links TRBV28 to TRBJ1-2, with D hard to call. This CDR3 spans 16 amino acids. Germline CDR1 is MDHEN and CDR2 is SYDVKM. The V end lost 6 bases, the J end lost 4 bases, and 21 bases lay between the germline ends. CDR3 DNA: TGTGCCAGCAGCACCGGAGCCTCTCCATTTCCCTATGGCTACACCTTC. Protein product: CASSTGASPFPYGYTF.

The rearrangement uses TRBV2 and TRBJ2-6, with no clear D. Trimming took 2 bases from V and 2 from J, leaving 13 bases between them. CDR1 is SNHLY and CDR2 is FYNNEI in the germline V gene. CDR3 length equals 17 residues. The CDR3 here is CASSEILIRPGANVLTF. CDR3 in DNA: TGTGCCAGCAGTGAAATTCTTATCCGTCCTGGGGCCAACGTCCTGACTTTC.

The chain is built from TRBV6-2 or TRBV6-3 and TRBJ1-6; 9 nucleotides align to TRBD1. The V and J ends lost 2 bases and 7 bases, in that order; junction bases with no gene match: 3. The germline gives CDR1 MNHEY, CDR2 SVGEGT. The CDR3 consists of 15 residues. The CDR3 sequence is CASSYRTGVNSPLHF. The CDR3 region has the DNA TGTGCCAGCAGTTACCGGACAGGGGTGAATTCACCCCTCCACTTT.

V gene TRBV9 combines with J gene TRBJ2-5; TRBD2 agrees at 8 bases. V lost 0 bases, J lost 5 bases, and 9 bases stayed unmatched. Germline CDR1 reads SGDLS; CDR2 reads YYNGEE. The CDR3 runs 16 residues. The CDR3 protein is CASSVDGGAFRETQYF. The DNA for the CDR3 is TGTGCCAGCAGCGTAGACGGGGGGGCCTTTCGGGAGACCCAGTACTTC.

V and J are TRBV7-2 and TRBJ2-7, with TRBD2 matching 8 bases. The germline gives CDR1 SGHTA, CDR2 FQGNSA. V lost 2 bases to trimming and J lost 2 bases; unmatched junction nucleotides: 8. The CDR3 runs 16 residues. The CDR3 protein is CASSLRPGGGPYEQYF. The CDR3 nucleotides read TGTGCCAGCAGCTTACGGCCCGGCGGGGGGCCCTACGAGCAGTACTTC.

The V gene is TRBV6-5, the J gene TRBJ1-1, with 11 bases aligning to TRBD1. The CDR3 covers 16 residues. J lost 3 bases, V lost 2 bases, and 5 bases had no gene match. Germline CDR1 and CDR2: MNHEY and SVGAGI. This chain's CDR3 is CASSYGRTGGHTEAFF. The DNA of the CDR3 is TGTGCCAGCAGTTACGGGCGGACAGGGGGCCACACTGAAGCTTTCTTT.

This sequence joins TRBV5-1 and TRBJ2-2; TRBD1 matches at 8 bases. CDR3 length equals 16 residues. Trimming cost V 3 bases and J 4 bases; bases outside gene matches: 8. The germline V gene encodes CDR1 SGHRS and CDR2 YFSETQ. The CDR3 loop reads CASSSRQGSATGELFF. The CDR3 DNA reads TGCGCCAGCAGCTCCCGACAGGGGTCGGCCACCGGGGAGCTGTTTTTT.

V and J are TRBV24-1 and TRBJ1-2; possibly TRBD1 for D (5 bases). V was trimmed by 9 bases and J by 4 bases, leaving 11 bases between them. CDR1 and CDR2 from the germline V gene are KGHDR and SFDVKD. The CDR3 is 12 residues long. In DNA, the CDR3 is TGTGCCACCGGATCAGGGTCCTATGGCTACACCTTC. This encodes CATGSGSYGYTF.

V usage is TRBV9 and J usage is TRBJ1-6; D is undetermined. The CDR3 extends over 18 amino acids. V was trimmed by 0 bases and J by 0 bases, leaving 13 bases between them. From germline, CDR1 is SGDLS and CDR2 YYNGEE. The CDR3 DNA follows: TGTGCCAGCAGCGTAGCTACGGCAGGCAGCTCCTATAATTCACCCCTCCACTTT. It yields the protein CASSVATAGSSYNSPLHF.

This rearrangement joins TRBV19 to TRBJ2-1, with TRBD2 matching over 8 bases. The CDR3 spans 15 residues. Germline loops: CDR1 LNHDA, CDR2 SQIVND (reference sequence). V shed 2 bases, J shed 2 bases, and the junction held 2 bases outside the gene matches. The CDR3, as DNA: TGTGCCAGTAGTATACCCGGGGGGGCCTACAATGAGCAGTTCTTC. Encoded protein: CASSIPGGAYNEQFF.

The chain links TRBV6-5 to TRBJ1-3; 9 bases are shared with TRBD1. The CDR3 length is 15 residues. J gave up 4 bases and V 6 bases, and 7 bases lay outside the gene matches. Germline V CDR1 and CDR2: MNHEY, SVGAGI. The CDR3 nucleotides are TGTGCCAGCAGAGGGGACAGGGTACAAGGAAACACCATATATTTT. Its protein is CASRGDRVQGNTIYF.

V usage is TRBV9 and J usage is TRBJ2-5; 8 bases map to TRBD1. Germline assignment: CDR1 SGDLS and CDR2 YYNGEE. The CDR3 spans 14 residues. After removal of 4 bases from V and 5 bases from J, the junction contained 7 bases not matched to a gene. Written as DNA, the CDR3 is TGTGCCAGCAGCCAATGGACAGGGTTGGAGACCCAGTACTTC. It encodes CASSQWTGLETQYF. The full variable domain, rest sourced from reference TRBV9 and TRBJ2-5, is DSGVTQTPKHLITATGQRVTLRCSPRSGDLSVYWYQQSLDQGLQFLIQYYNGEERAKGNILERFSAQQFPDLHSELNLSSLELGDSALYFCASSQWTGLETQYFGPGTRLLVL.

This clone was seen a handful of times. V is TRBV28 and J is TRBJ1-2; D possibly corresponds to TRBD1 (5 bases). The germline gives CDR1 MDHEN, CDR2 SYDVKM. V was clipped by 5 bases and J by 8 bases, with 21 bases between them. The CDR3 has 15 residues. CDR3 sequence: CASSGGTNRILGYTF. The CDR3 region has the DNA TGTGCCAGCAGTGGAGGGACCAACCGAATTCTCGGCTACACCTTC.

The chain employs TRBV3-1 (or the pseudogene TRBV3-2) and TRBJ2-1, with D perhaps matching TRBD2 (6 bases). Germline CDR1 reads LGHDT; CDR2 reads YNNKEL (reference sequence). The CDR3 has 15 amino acids. Trimming pared 0 bases from V and 12 bases from J, leaving 18 bases between. CDR3 coding DNA: TGTGCCAGCAGCCAAGATGTGGGTAGGGGAGGAGGGCAGTTCTTC. This codes for CASSQDVGRGGGQFF.

This chain uses TRBV3-1 (or the pseudogene TRBV3-2) with TRBJ2-2; the D gene is possibly TRBD1 (5 bases). Germline-derived CDR1 and CDR2 are LGHDT and YNNKEL (reference sequence). The CDR3 is 15 residues long. Trimming took off 2 bases at V and 8 bases at J, with 15 bases between the two ends. The DNA for the CDR3 is TGTGCCAGCAGCCAATTTGTCGGGCCAGGGGGGGAGCTGTTTTTT. It codes for CASSQFVGPGGELFF.